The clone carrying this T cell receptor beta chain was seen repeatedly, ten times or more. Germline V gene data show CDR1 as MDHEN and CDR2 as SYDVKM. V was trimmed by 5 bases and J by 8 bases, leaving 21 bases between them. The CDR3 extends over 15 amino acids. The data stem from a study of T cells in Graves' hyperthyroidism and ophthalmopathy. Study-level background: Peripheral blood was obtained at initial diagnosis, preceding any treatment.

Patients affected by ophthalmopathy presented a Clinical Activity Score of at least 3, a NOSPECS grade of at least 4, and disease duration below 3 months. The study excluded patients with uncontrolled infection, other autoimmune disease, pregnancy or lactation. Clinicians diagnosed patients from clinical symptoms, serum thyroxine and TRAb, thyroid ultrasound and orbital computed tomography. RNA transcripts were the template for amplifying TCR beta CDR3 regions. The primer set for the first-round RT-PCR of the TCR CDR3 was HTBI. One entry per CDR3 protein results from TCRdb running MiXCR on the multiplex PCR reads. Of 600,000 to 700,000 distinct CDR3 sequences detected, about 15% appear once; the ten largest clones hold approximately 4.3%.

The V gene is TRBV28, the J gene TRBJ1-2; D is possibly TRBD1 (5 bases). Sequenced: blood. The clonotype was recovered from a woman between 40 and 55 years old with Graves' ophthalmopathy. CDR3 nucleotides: TGTGCCAGCAGTCCACATGCGGGGGAAGGGAAAGGCTACACCTTC. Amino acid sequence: CASSPHAGEGKGYTF.